These 30 T cell receptor beta chains originate from one sample sequenced in a study of shared clonotypes between healthy human individuals (dated by TCRdb to between 2020 and 2021). Libraries were constructed by the immunoSEQ multiplex PCR assay. Imported from immuneACCESS, the table was reduced by TCRdb to in-frame sequences with V and J called. These copies leave out some clones; in studies compared against another copy, an unresolved V gene accounts for under half, and the cause of the remainder is not known. In this sample the table shows some 1 million clones, 60% to 80% of which occur a single time. The ten largest clones take up over 1.3% of the sample. Specimen: memory CD4+ T cells sorted from blood. This specimen's cell subset or site label, interpreted: CD45RA-negative fraction. The receptor set was obtained from a man younger than 30 in good health.

The chain carries TRBV18 and TRBJ2-7, with D perhaps assigned TRBD1 or TRBD2 (5 bases each). Germline V gene lookup returns CDR1 KGHSH and CDR2 LQKENI. V gave up 6 bases and J gave up 0 bases, with 12 bases separating them. The CDR3 loop spans 14 amino acids. CDR3 loop: CASSAGTFSYEQYF. CDR3 bases: TGTGCCAGCTCTGCCGGGACCTTCTCCTACGAGCAGTACTTC. The full variable domain, rest sourced from reference TRBV18 and TRBJ2-7, is NAGVMQNPRHLVRRRGQEARLRCSPMKGHSHVYWYRQLPEEGLKFMVYLQKENIIDESGMPKERFSAEFPKEGPSILRIQQVVRGDSAAYFCASSAGTFSYEQYFGPGTRLTVT.

This clone was seen at least ten times. The chain uses TRBV27 and TRBJ2-2, with D uncertain. Trimming pared 5 bases from V and 6 bases from J, leaving 7 bases between. The CDR3 runs 12 residues. Germline CDR1 reads MNHEY; CDR2 reads SMNVEV (reference sequence). In DNA, the CDR3 is TGTGCCAGCAGTGGCCGAGCCGGGGAGCTGTTTTTT. Residues: CASSGRAGELFF.

A few counts support this clone. The rearrangement joins TRBV11-2 to TRBJ1-5; 7 bases are shared with TRBD1. Germline trimming cut 4 bases from V and 7 bases from J; bases unmatched to any gene: 4. The germline V gene encodes CDR1 SGHAT and CDR2 FQNNGV. The CDR3 contains 13 residues. The CDR3 is CASSSTGEQPQHF. In DNA, the CDR3 is TGTGCCAGCAGCTCTACAGGGGAGCAGCCCCAGCATTTT.

This chain uses TRBV5-8 with TRBJ1-5; D not resolved. The CDR3 sequence is 14 residues long. The V gene's germline CDR1 is SGHTS and CDR2 YDEGEE. V gave up 4 bases and J gave up 2 bases, with 10 bases separating them. CDR3 in amino acids: CASSPELGNQPQHF. The CDR3 DNA is TGTGCCAGCAGCCCAGAACTGGGCAATCAGCCCCAGCATTTT.

The chain recombines TRBV14 with TRBJ2-5, with D uncertain. V lost 11 bases and J 0 bases, leaving 19 bases between the germline ends. This CDR3 has 15 amino acids. The germline V gene encodes CDR1 SGHDN and CDR2 FVKESK. CDR3 sequence reads: CAGFIGTLYQETQYF. In DNA, the CDR3 is TGTGCCGGATTCATCGGCACCCTGTACCAAGAGACCCAGTACTTC. Full variable domain (rest looked up from reference TRBV14 and TRBJ2-5): EAGVTQFPSHSVIEKGQTVTLRCDPISGHDNLYWYRRVMGKEIKFLLHFVKESKQDESGMPNNRFLAERTGGTYSTLKVQPAELEDSGVYFCAGFIGTLYQETQYFGPGTRLLVL.

This chain joins TRBV6-6 and TRBJ2-7; 7 positions match TRBD1. The CDR3 length is 14 residues. The ends lost 5 bases at V and 5 bases at J; junction bases unmatched: 9. In germline, CDR1 is MNHNY, CDR2 SVGAGI (reference sequence). In DNA form, the CDR3 reads TGTGCCAGCAGTCGACAACAGGGGAGCCACGAGCAGTACTTC. This sequence encodes CASSRQQGSHEQYF.

The genes are TRBV5-1 and TRBJ1-1; D unclear. This CDR3 has 13 amino acids. Germline V gene lookup returns CDR1 SGHRS and CDR2 YFSETQ. The germline V and J ends were trimmed by 1 base and 6 bases, with 10 bases remaining between them. The CDR3 loop is CASSLTEIAEAFF. The CDR3 DNA follows: TGCGCCAGCAGCTTGACGGAGATCGCTGAAGCTTTCTTT.

Worth noting for this clone: The same CDR3 is also encoded by other DNA sequences in this sample. The chain carries TRBV11-2 and TRBJ2-7; D perhaps matches TRBD1 (5 bases). The CDR3 extends over 11 amino acids. Germline loops: CDR1 SGHAT, CDR2 FQNNGV. V lost 3 bases and J 7 bases, leaving 7 bases between the germline ends. In DNA, the CDR3 is TGTGCCAGCAGCTTTGGGGCTGAGCAGTACTTC. It translates to CASSFGAEQYF.

About this clone itself: Other DNA variants within this sample encode the same CDR3. V and J are TRBV11-2 and TRBJ2-3; D remains ambiguous. The CDR3 is made up of 12 amino acids. Trimming removed 5 bases from V and 0 bases from J, with 3 bases in between. The V gene's germline CDR1 is SGHAT and CDR2 FQNNGV. CDR3 residues: CASSPSTDTQYF. The CDR3 nucleotides are TGTGCCAGCAGCCCGAGCACAGATACGCAGTATTTT.

In this sample, this clone turned up a few times. V and J are TRBV19 and TRBJ1-1, with D perhaps matching TRBD1 (5 bases). The ends were cut back, 9 bases at V and 1 base at J, with 12 bases in the middle. The CDR3 totals 13 residues. Germline CDR1 and CDR2: LNHDA and SQIVND (reference sequence). DNA for the CDR3: TGTGCCAGCGGGACCCCGAAGAACACTGAAGCTTTCTTT. Its translation: CASGTPKNTEAFF.

This clone was observed a few times. In the same sample, other DNA sequences code for this CDR3. The chain couples TRBV11-2 to TRBJ1-4, with 9 bases matching TRBD1. CDR1 and CDR2 (germline): SGHAT, FQNNGV. This CDR3 has 15 amino acids. The trim removed 3 bases at V and 8 bases at J, leaving 7 bases unmatched. This CDR3 reads CASSLTTGGNEKLFF. CDR3 in DNA: TGTGCCAGCAGCTTGACGACAGGGGGTAACGAAAAACTGTTTTTT.

This clone was seen a few times. The V call is TRBV15, the J call TRBJ2-2; D is ambiguous. Trimming removed 0 bases at V and 3 bases at J, with 8 bases between. This CDR3 is built from 15 residues. Germline CDR1 LNHNV, CDR2 YYDKDF (reference sequence). Written as DNA, the CDR3 is TGTGCCACCAGCAGAGATTTCCGAGACACCGGGGAGCTGTTTTTT. Its translation: CATSRDFRDTGELFF.

The V and J genes are TRBV29-1 and TRBJ1-2; unclear D gene. Trimming stripped 3 bases from V and 4 bases from J, with 15 bases between. From germline, CDR1 is SQVTM and CDR2 ANQGSEA. The CDR3 spans 14 residues. The CDR3 nucleotides are TGCAGCGTTGAGGACGTATCCGGTTTCTATGGCTACACCTTC. Protein sequence: CSVEDVSGFYGYTF.

The chain couples TRBV2 to TRBJ2-3; TRBD2 agrees at 13 bases. Per germline, CDR1 SNHLY and CDR2 FYNNEI. This CDR3 region has 17 residues. With V trimmed by 10 bases and J by 1 base, 11 bases remained unmatched. CDR3 bases: TGTGCCACCTTAGAGGGAACTAGCGGGAGGGGCACAGATACGCAGTATTTT. Translating gives CATLEGTSGRGTDTQYF. Complete variable domain (other parts from reference TRBV2 and TRBJ2-3): EPEVTQTPSHQVTQMGQEVILRCVPISNHLYFYWYRQILGQKVEFLVSFYNNEISEKSEIFDDQFSVERPDGSNFTLKIRSTKLEDSAMYFCATLEGTSGRGTDTQYFGPGTRLTVL.

V is TRBV7-2 and J is TRBJ2-7; 9 bases map to TRBD2. V was clipped by 8 bases and J by 6 bases; unmatched bases: 8. CDR3 size: 13 residues. Germline-derived CDR1 and CDR2 are SGHTA and FQGNSA. The CDR3 here is CASGQRGVSEQYF. CDR3 sequence (DNA): TGTGCCAGCGGTCAGCGGGGGGTCTCCGAGCAGTACTTC.

The genes are TRBV9 and TRBJ2-7; D is possibly TRBD2 (6 bases). The CDR3 covers 16 residues. V dropped 4 bases and J dropped 0 bases, with 17 bases sitting between them. CDR1 is SGDLS, CDR2 YYNGEE, per germline. The CDR3 loop reads CASSPAEGSSSYEQYF. DNA of the CDR3: TGTGCCAGCAGCCCGGCGGAGGGGTCTAGCTCCTACGAGCAGTACTTC.

This clone turned up a few times. V usage is TRBV7-2 and J usage is TRBJ2-2; the D gene could be TRBD1 or TRBD2 (6 bases each). Germline-derived CDR1 and CDR2 are SGHTA and FQGNSA. V gave up 2 bases and J gave up 7 bases, with 17 bases separating them. The CDR3 extends over 16 amino acids. The CDR3 here is CASSLWGASSHGELFF. The CDR3 DNA reads TGTGCCAGCAGCTTATGGGGGGCTAGCTCCCACGGGGAGCTGTTTTTT.

The rearrangement joins TRBV19 to TRBJ2-1, with D maybe TRBD2 (6 bases). Germline values: CDR1 LNHDA, CDR2 SQIVND (reference sequence). The CDR3 is 12 residues long. The ends were cut back, 5 bases at V and 10 bases at J, with 12 bases in the middle. CDR3 sequence (DNA): TGTGCCAGTAGTTCCGGAGGGAGAGAGCAGTTCTTC. This codes for CASSSGGREQFF. Using reference TRBV19 and TRBJ2-1 for the parts outside the CDR3, the full variable domain is DGGITQSPKYLFRKEGQNVTLSCEQNLNHDAMYWYRQDPGQGLRLIYYSQIVNDFQKGDIAEGYSVSREKKESFPLTVTSAQKNPTAFYLCASSSGGREQFFGPGTRLTVL.

This chain joins TRBV7-2 and TRBJ2-1; 11 nucleotides line up with TRBD2. The CDR3 is 16 amino acids. The trim removed 1 base at V and 9 bases at J, leaving 8 bases unmatched. Germline lookup yields CDR1 SGHTA and CDR2 FQGNSA. The CDR3 loop is CASSLEGTSGSAEQFF. For the CDR3, the DNA is TGTGCCAGCAGCTTAGAAGGAACTAGCGGGAGTGCTGAGCAGTTCTTC.

This clone was seen more than once but under ten times. Written as DNA, the CDR3 is TGTGCCAGCAGCTCGCAGGGACAGGGGGTTAATTCACCCCTCCACTTT. It translates to CASSSQGQGVNSPLHF. The J gene is TRBJ1-6, the V gene TRBV11-2, with TRBD1 matching over 11 bases. CDR3 length: 16 amino acids. CDR1 and CDR2 (germline): SGHAT, FQNNGV. V lost 4 bases to trimming and J lost 6 bases; unmatched junction nucleotides: 5.

This clone was counted only a few times. The V call is TRBV2, the J call TRBJ1-1; D is unresolved. Trimming took off 5 bases at V and 0 bases at J, with 10 bases between the two ends. This CDR3 is 14 amino acids long. The germline gives CDR1 SNHLY, CDR2 FYNNEI. In nucleotides, the CDR3 is TGTGCCAGCAGTCTCTACAGTTTGAACACTGAAGCTTTCTTT. It encodes CASSLYSLNTEAFF.

Points on this clone: Other DNA sequences from this sample encode an identical CDR3 as well. This sequence joins TRBV7-2 and TRBJ2-7; D not resolved. The CDR3 length is 11 residues. V was trimmed by 5 bases and J by 4 bases, leaving 6 bases between them. Germline V gene data show CDR1 as SGHTA and CDR2 as FQGNSA. This CDR3 is CASSPAYEQYF. In DNA form, the CDR3 reads TGTGCCAGCAGCCCAGCATACGAGCAGTACTTC.

This clone appeared a single time. The V and J genes are TRBV4-3 and TRBJ1-2; D is ambiguous. The length of the CDR3 is 13 residues. V lost 0 bases to trimming and J lost 4 bases, with 6 bases between them. Germline CDR1 reads LGHNA; CDR2 reads YSLEER. CDR3 in DNA: TGCGCCAGCAGCCAAGACGTATCCTATGGCTACACCTTC. This translates into CASSQDVSYGYTF.

The table lists this clone with many counts. The chain joins TRBV6-6 to TRBJ2-7; a weak D match, TRBD1 (5 bases). Trimming pared 7 bases from V and 0 bases from J, leaving 13 bases between. Germline V CDR1 and CDR2: MNHNY, SVGAGI (reference sequence). The CDR3 spans 14 residues. CDR3 sequence: CASTRTPSSYEQYF. For the CDR3, the DNA is TGTGCCAGCACCAGGACACCCAGCTCCTACGAGCAGTACTTC.

The rearrangement uses TRBV30 and TRBJ2-7; no clear D gene. V was clipped by 8 bases and J by 5 bases, with 16 bases between them. The CDR3 consists of 12 residues. The germline V gene has CDR1 GTSNPN and CDR2 SVGIG (reference sequence). CDR3: CARSESPHEQYF. CDR3 DNA sequence: TGTGCCCGGTCAGAGAGTCCCCACGAGCAGTACTTC.

The V call is TRBV29-1, the J call TRBJ2-5; D not resolved. The CDR3 length is 12 residues. CDR1 and CDR2 (germline): SQVTM, ANQGSEA. Trimming stripped 3 bases from V and 5 bases from J, with 10 bases between. The CDR3, as DNA: TGCAGCGTTGATCTGTCCCGGGAGACCCAGTACTTC. Its protein is CSVDLSRETQYF.

This chain connects TRBV7-3 to TRBJ2-3, with 8 bases lining up with TRBD2. The CDR3 sequence is 15 residues long. The germline V gene has CDR1 SGHTA and CDR2 FQGTGA. Trimming took 3 bases from V and 7 from J; bases not matched to a gene: 9. CDR3 nucleotide sequence: TGTGCCAGCAGCTTCGCGTCGGGGGGGCATAATACGCAGTATTTT. Translation gives CASSFASGGHNTQYF.

V is TRBV29-1 and J is TRBJ2-1, with a tentative D call TRBD2 (5 bases). From germline, CDR1 is SQVTM and CDR2 ANQGSEA. The CDR3 has 13 amino acids. With 1 base removed from V and 5 bases from J, the gap between germline ends came to 9 bases. CDR3 bases: TGCAGCGTTGAAGGGAGGTTGCACAATGAGCAGTTCTTC. This encodes CSVEGRLHNEQFF.

The rearrangement links TRBV28 to TRBJ1-2; a weak D match, TRBD1 (6 bases). V lost 5 bases, J lost 4 bases, and 14 bases lay in between. The germline gives CDR1 MDHEN, CDR2 SYDVKM. The CDR3 runs to 14 residues. The CDR3 reads CASSLEPGVYGYTF. The CDR3 bases are TGTGCCAGCAGTCTAGAACCAGGGGTCTATGGCTACACCTTC.

This clone was counted ten times or more. The rearrangement uses TRBV5-1 and TRBJ2-1, with TRBD2 as a possible D gene (6 bases). V lost 5 bases, J lost 2 bases, and 14 bases lay in between. The germline CDR1 and CDR2 sequences are SGHRS and YFSETQ. The CDR3 length is 15 residues. CDR3 nucleotides: TGCGCCAGCAGTCTAGGCGGGAATACCTACAATGAGCAGTTCTTC. This translates into CASSLGGNTYNEQFF.